A single sample is the source of the 23 T cell receptor beta chains below, sequenced in a study of OX40 agonist ivuxolimab in advanced cancers. Profiled with immunoSEQ multiplex PCR; TCRdb holds only in-frame clones, not every one. The sample carries tens of thousands of clones, about 90% recorded once. The sample was CD4+ or CD8+ T cells sorted from blood, taken in a trial of the OX40 agonist ivuxolimab. These receptors came from an adult with an advanced solid tumor such as melanoma, head and neck, liver or kidney cancer.

The chain has TRBV27 and TRBJ2-3, with 9 bases matching TRBD2. The germline gives CDR1 MNHEY, CDR2 SMNVEV (reference sequence). The length of the CDR3 is 18 residues. V gave up 4 bases and J gave up 6 bases; unmatched junction bases: 17. CDR3 nucleotide sequence: TGTGCCAGCAGTTCTCCAACCCTCTGGGCGGGGGGGTCCGATACGCAGTATTTT. It codes for CASSSPTLWAGGSDTQYF.

The chain recombines TRBV28 with TRBJ2-6; D gene uncertain. The germline gives CDR1 MDHEN, CDR2 SYDVKM. The length of the CDR3 is 13 residues. V was trimmed by 7 bases and J by 0 bases, leaving 4 bases between them. The CDR3 DNA is TGTGCCAGCATACCCTCTGGGGCCAACGTCCTGACTTTC. It translates to CASIPSGANVLTF.

The CDR3 is CASSFGGNGNTIYF. CDR3 bases: TGTGCCAGCAGTTTTGGAGGCAATGGAAACACCATATATTTT. V is TRBV28 and J is TRBJ1-3, with no clear D. Germline CDR1 MDHEN, CDR2 SYDVKM. The CDR3 has 14 amino acids. Trimming left V 3 bases short and J 3 bases short, with 9 bases between.

The CDR3 loop reads CASSHSGANVLTF. The CDR3, as DNA: TGTGCCAGCAGCCACTCTGGGGCCAACGTCCTGACTTTC. The chain combines TRBV7-9 with TRBJ2-6; D is unresolved. The germline V gene encodes CDR1 SEHNR and CDR2 FQNEAQ (reference sequence). The V end was cut by 5 bases, the J end by 0 bases, with 2 bases between. The CDR3 totals 13 residues. Filled out from reference TRBV7-9 and TRBJ2-6, the complete variable domain reads DTGVSQNPRHKITKRGQNVTFRCDPISEHNRLYWYRQTLGQGPEFLTYFQNEAQLEKSRLLSDRFSAERPKGSFSTLEIQRTEQGDSAMYLCASSHSGANVLTFGAGSRLTVL.

The chain employs TRBV7-9 and TRBJ2-1, with 7 nucleotides matching TRBD2. Germline lookup yields CDR1 SEHNR and CDR2 FQNEAQ (reference sequence). The CDR3 covers 16 residues. Trimming removed 5 bases from V and 7 bases from J; junction bases left unmatched: 14. Here the CDR3 reads CASSPLGRATGNEQFF. In DNA form, the CDR3 reads TGTGCCAGCAGCCCCTTAGGGAGGGCCACGGGGAATGAGCAGTTCTTC.

The CDR3 here is CASSPALVGGYNEQFF. CDR3 bases: TGTGCCAGCTCACCCGCACTTGTGGGGGGTTACAATGAGCAGTTCTTC. The chain joins TRBV18 to TRBJ2-1; the D gene is possibly TRBD2 (6 bases). Trimming stripped 3 bases from V and 4 bases from J, with 16 bases between. Germline values: CDR1 KGHSH, CDR2 LQKENI. The CDR3 extends over 16 amino acids.

The gene calls are TRBV10-3 and TRBJ2-7; 7 bases align to TRBD1. The CDR3 is 15 amino acids. Germline assignment: CDR1 ENHRY and CDR2 SYGVKD. Unmatched junction bases numbered 8, after V lost 4 bases and J lost 2 bases. As DNA, the CDR3 is TGTGCCATCAGTGTTGACAGGGAGAGAACCTACGAGCAGTACTTC. Translated: CAISVDRERTYEQYF.

This clone was found once. The chain uses TRBV2 and TRBJ2-3; 9 bases align to TRBD2. V trimming: 8 bases; J trimming: 0 bases; junction bases outside the gene matches: 6. The CDR3 is 15 residues long. Germline CDR1 is SNHLY and CDR2 is FYNNEI. For the CDR3, the DNA is TGTGCCAGCTCTGGACTAGCGTCTAGCACAGATACGCAGTATTTT. The encoded protein is CASSGLASSTDTQYF.

The chain is built from TRBV18 and TRBJ2-4; D is uncertain. CDR1 KGHSH and CDR2 LQKENI come from the germline V gene. Trimming removed 0 bases from V and 0 bases from J, with 9 bases in between. This CDR3 is 16 amino acids long. The CDR3 region has the DNA TGTGCCAGCTCACCACCTTCCGGAGTAGCCAAAAACATTCAGTACTTC. Translating it yields CASSPPSGVAKNIQYF.

The chain couples TRBV6-5 to TRBJ2-7; D may be TRBD2 (5 bases). Per the germline V gene, CDR1 is MNHEY and CDR2 is SVGAGI. The CDR3 has 14 amino acids. V was pared by 3 bases and J by 2 bases, with 11 bases between. Here the CDR3 DNA reads TGTGCCAGCAGTTATAAGCGGCGGACCTACGAGCAGTACTTC. Amino acids: CASSYKRRTYEQYF.

The CDR3 DNA follows: TGTGCCAGTGGGGATCGGAGGAGTGCCGAAAAACTGTTTTTT. It codes for CASGDRRSAEKLFF. V gene TRBV19 combines with J gene TRBJ1-4, with unresolved D. The V end was cut by 8 bases, the J end by 8 bases, with 18 bases between. The CDR3 contains 14 residues. Germline V gene lookup returns CDR1 LNHDA and CDR2 SQIVND (reference sequence).

The chain uses TRBV4-1 and TRBJ2-1; unclear D gene. The germline CDR1 and CDR2 sequences are MGHRA and YSYEKL. The CDR3 extends over 16 amino acids. Trimming cost V 1 base and J 0 bases, with 10 bases left between them. CDR3 sequence: CASSQAGVSSYNEQFF. CDR3 in DNA: TGCGCCAGCAGCCAAGCAGGAGTCAGCTCCTACAATGAGCAGTTCTTC.

This chain links TRBV27 with TRBJ2-3; tentatively, D is TRBD1 or TRBD2 (5 bases each). V was pared by 8 bases and J by 4 bases, with 19 bases between. The CDR3 sequence is 15 residues long. Germline CDR1 is MNHEY and CDR2 is SMNVEV (reference sequence). CDR3 residues: CASEIRRGSSDTQYF. CDR3 DNA sequence: TGTGCCAGCGAGATACGTCGGGGCTCCTCAGATACGCAGTATTTT.

V and J are TRBV7-9 and TRBJ2-6, with D perhaps matching TRBD1 (5 bases). Looked up from germline, CDR1 is SEHNR and CDR2 is FQNEAQ (reference sequence). The CDR3 runs 17 residues. V gave up 5 bases and J gave up 0 bases, with 14 bases separating them. The CDR3 loop is CASSKRGMSSGANVLTF. The CDR3 nucleotides read TGTGCCAGCAGCAAAAGGGGCATGTCCTCTGGGGCCAACGTCCTGACTTTC.

The V and J genes are TRBV28 and TRBJ2-3; D ambiguous. This CDR3 comprises 12 residues. V dropped 7 bases and J dropped 0 bases, with 5 bases sitting between them. Germline values: CDR1 MDHEN, CDR2 SYDVKM. Written as DNA, the CDR3 is TGTGCCAGCACTGTAAGCACAGATACGCAGTATTTT. The encoded protein is CASTVSTDTQYF. The variable domain in full, completed from reference TRBV28 and TRBJ2-3, reads DVKVTQSSRYLVKRTGEKVFLECVQDMDHENMFWYRQDPGLGLRLIYFSYDVKMKEKGDIPEGYSVSREKKERFSLILESASTNQTSMYLCASTVSTDTQYFGPGTRLTVL.

This chain links TRBV6-5 with TRBJ2-2; no clear D gene. Trimming pared 6 bases from V and 7 bases from J, leaving 18 bases between. CDR1 and CDR2 from the germline V gene are MNHEY and SVGAGI. This CDR3 region has 15 residues. The CDR3 protein is CASSLFGQSLGELFF. The CDR3 DNA reads as TGTGCCAGCAGCCTTTTCGGGCAGTCTCTCGGGGAGCTGTTTTTT.

The chain couples TRBV28 to TRBJ1-4; weak D call: TRBD1 (6 bases). Germline CDR1 and CDR2: MDHEN and SYDVKM. CDR3 length: 14 residues. V was cut by 2 bases and J by 4 bases, with 8 bases left in between. In DNA form, the CDR3 reads TGTGCCAGCAGTTTAGTCAGGGGTAATGAAAAACTGTTTTTT. Its protein product is CASSLVRGNEKLFF.

V and J are TRBV6-5 and TRBJ1-2; D unclear. The CDR3 is made up of 14 amino acids. The germline CDR1 and CDR2 sequences are MNHEY and SVGAGI. The V gene lost 5 bases and the J gene lost 4 bases, with 14 bases spanning the gap. The CDR3 reads CASSPPSLLYGYTF. CDR3 bases: TGTGCCAGCAGTCCCCCTAGTCTTCTCTATGGCTACACCTTC.

The chain uses TRBV5-5 and TRBJ1-4; 7 bases line up with TRBD1. The CDR3 extends over 15 amino acids. The germline CDR1 and CDR2 sequences are SGHKS and YYEKEE (reference sequence). V lost 1 base and J lost 7; bases outside the gene matches: 7. As DNA, the CDR3 is TGTGCCAGCAGCTTGAATGTACAGGGGAGTGAAAAACTGTTTTTT. Protein product: CASSLNVQGSEKLFF.

V is TRBV4-3 and J is TRBJ2-1; 12 nucleotides match TRBD2. The CDR3 length is 19 residues. Germline CDR1 LGHNA, CDR2 YSLEER. Losses at the gene ends were 0 bases for V and 0 bases for J; bases not matched to a gene: 6. The CDR3 region is CASSQDVLAGGGSYNEQFF. In DNA, the CDR3 is TGCGCCAGCAGCCAAGATGTCCTAGCGGGAGGGGGCTCCTACAATGAGCAGTTCTTC.

This chain connects TRBV5-1 to TRBJ2-2; the D gene is possibly TRBD1 (5 bases). Germline lookup yields CDR1 SGHRS and CDR2 YFSETQ. V was clipped by 0 bases and J by 7 bases, with 13 bases between them. The CDR3 loop spans 15 amino acids. The CDR3 coding sequence is TGCGCCAGCAGCTTGGCCTTCAGGGTGAACGGGGAGCTGTTTTTT. It encodes CASSLAFRVNGELFF.

The J gene is TRBJ2-6, the V gene TRBV19; no clear D. There are 16 residues in the CDR3. V was cut by 1 base and J by 2 bases, with 9 bases left in between. Per germline, CDR1 LNHDA and CDR2 SQIVND (reference sequence). The CDR3 protein is CASSIVEVPGANVLTF. Here the CDR3 DNA reads TGTGCCAGTAGTATAGTAGAAGTCCCTGGGGCCAACGTCCTGACTTTC.

The chain has TRBV9 and TRBJ2-3; a weak D match, TRBD1 (5 bases). Germline CDR1 reads SGDLS; CDR2 reads YYNGEE. CDR3 size: 16 residues. V gave up 0 bases and J gave up 0 bases, with 11 bases separating them. CDR3 region: CASSVGRTSSTDTQYF. The CDR3 coding sequence is TGTGCCAGCAGCGTAGGTAGGACATCTAGCACAGATACGCAGTATTTT.